The rows below give T cell receptor beta chains drawn from one sample of a study of T cells after yellow fever vaccination. TCRdb called the 5' RACE reads again in MiXCR, with one record for every CDR3 protein. The sample shows around 340,000 distinct CDR3 sequences, 8.7% of them seen only once. The specimen comprised PBMCs, sampled on the day of the first yellow fever vaccination. These receptors came from a man aged 18 to 29 who received the YFV17D yellow fever vaccine. Both conserved end residues are part of each CDR3. A row's size may be missing; if present it is once, few, many or a size class.

clone_size	v_call	j_call	cdr3_aa
few	TRBV5-4	TRBJ1-1	CASSSSQVGHTEAFF
few	TRBV7-2	TRBJ2-2	CASSFGGRVTGELFF
many	TRBV7-9	TRBJ2-4	CASSFSGLNIQYF
-	TRBV12-3/TRBV12-4	TRBJ2-2	CASSSSLFGRELFF
many	TRBV20-1	TRBJ2-1	CSAHDFSGGVNNEQFF
-	TRBV15	TRBJ2-5	CATSRQASGGGGETQYF
few	TRBV2	TRBJ1-6	CASGGTRSFYNSPLHF
-	TRBV27	TRBJ1-1	CASSFGPANTEAFF
-	TRBV5-5	TRBJ2-1	CASSPEGRYCEQFF
few	TRBV10-3	TRBJ1-2	CAISEPGDFNGYTF
few	TRBV7-2	TRBJ2-3	CASSQRAGWMADTQYF
few	TRBV24-1	TRBJ2-7	CATSDLGGPSSYEQYF
-	TRBV11-2	TRBJ2-3	CASSLGLGGRDTQYF
few	TRBV18	TRBJ2-1	CASSPRGREPGDEQFF
few	TRBV7-9	TRBJ2-7	CASSSLTDGDSVYEQYF
-	TRBV7-6	TRBJ1-4	CASSLWVSGANEKLFF
few	TRBV2	TRBJ1-6	CAGGGDGDNSPLHF
few	TRBV12-3/TRBV12-4	TRBJ1-1	CASSLGHANTEAFF
few	TRBV5-1	TRBJ2-1	CASSLGQGAQDEQFF
many	TRBV4-3	TRBJ1-2	CASSQEKGGGYGYTF
many	TRBV10-2	TRBJ2-2	CASETTNTGELFF
few	TRBV12-3/TRBV12-4	TRBJ2-2	CASSFQGASTGELFF
few	TRBV4-3	TRBJ1-2	CASSQETGSGYTF
few	TRBV2	TRBJ1-1	CASKVRFAEAFF
few	TRBV6-5	TRBJ1-6	CASSFTGYNSPLHF
few	TRBV6-1	TRBJ2-7	CASAEGQGIYEQYF
-	TRBV20-1	TRBJ1-1	CSAEQDVNTEAFF
-	TRBV19	TRBJ1-3	CASTSLQGAVGNTIYF
few	TRBV20-1	TRBJ2-1	CSAGQISGGYPYNEQFF
-	TRBV12-3/TRBV12-4	TRBJ2-3	CASRSGTDTQYF
many	TRBV20-1	TRBJ2-3	CSASEPDRGADTQYF
many	TRBV7-9	TRBJ2-1	CASSSEVAGFDEQFF
-	TRBV29-1	TRBJ2-1	CSVHEGLSNEQFF
-	TRBV5-6	TRBJ2-3	CASSLPGLGRADTQYF
-	TRBV10-1	TRBJ2-1	CASSGTPDSYNEQFF
few	TRBV7-9	TRBJ2-3	CASSLDGITQYF
many	TRBV20-1	TRBJ1-1	CSARGQGGYTEAFF
-	TRBV7-9	TRBJ1-6	CASNRGLNSPLHF
-	TRBV18	TRBJ1-3	CASSFSPGRSGNTIYF
-	TRBV20-1	TRBJ2-3	CSARAGAGDTQYF
many	TRBV11-2	TRBJ2-3	CASSHPRGQTSTDTQYF
-	TRBV30	TRBJ2-5	CACLRTGTGKETQYF
medium-sized	TRBV10-2	TRBJ2-7	CASMTGHSYEQYF
-	TRBV3-1	TRBJ1-5	CATTGGNQPQHF
many	TRBV6-6	TRBJ2-5	CASREETQYF
many	TRBV6-5	TRBJ1-1	CASRLQGSTEAFF
many	TRBV7-2	TRBJ2-5	CASSLGRQGRETQYF
many	TRBV20-1	TRBJ2-1	CSARVNRGSYNEQFF
-	TRBV3-1	TRBJ1-6	CASSQDVGQSPLHF
-	TRBV28	TRBJ1-6	CASSLFSYNSPLHF